This TCR beta chain derives from a study of blood T cell repertoires in COVID-19. Study at large: Samples taken during acute and convalescent COVID-19 were collected in the United States, Italy and Spain. From T cells, B-cell-depleted T cells, or PBMCs came the material, which was cDNA or gDNA.

The CDR3 has 13 residues. Looked up from germline, CDR1 is LGHDT and CDR2 is YNNKEL (reference sequence). The V end lost 4 bases, the J end lost 1 base, and 8 bases lay between the germline ends. Authors' analysis steps: Nucleated cell number was recorded as an estimate derived from reference gene primer amplification. The method was immunoSEQ multiplex PCR; TCRdb's version includes in-frame clones alone and lacks a portion of them. The V and J calls and the clone size are those of that table, but D and trimming were determined from the DNA. The table has 200,000 to 250,000 clones, around 84% seen once.

This sequence was found in a woman of 80 years or more with active or convalescent COVID-19. The sequencing input was peripheral blood. The J gene is TRBJ2-7, the V gene TRBV3-1 (or the pseudogene TRBV3-2); D is unresolved. The DNA for the CDR3 is TGTGCCAGCAGCCGAACAGATTCCTACGAGCAGTACTTC. Protein product: CASSRTDSYEQYF.